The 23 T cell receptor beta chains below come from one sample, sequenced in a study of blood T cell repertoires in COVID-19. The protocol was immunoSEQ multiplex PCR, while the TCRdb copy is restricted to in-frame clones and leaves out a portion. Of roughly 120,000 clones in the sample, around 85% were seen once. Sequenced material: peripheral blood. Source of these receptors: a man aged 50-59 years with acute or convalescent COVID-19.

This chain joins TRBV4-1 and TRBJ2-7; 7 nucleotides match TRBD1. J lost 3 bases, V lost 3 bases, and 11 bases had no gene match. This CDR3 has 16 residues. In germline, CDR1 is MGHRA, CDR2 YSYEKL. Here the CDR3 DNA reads TGCGCCAGCAGCCAGGACAGGTCCTACTCCAGCTACGAGCAGTACTTC. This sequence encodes CASSQDRSYSSYEQYF.

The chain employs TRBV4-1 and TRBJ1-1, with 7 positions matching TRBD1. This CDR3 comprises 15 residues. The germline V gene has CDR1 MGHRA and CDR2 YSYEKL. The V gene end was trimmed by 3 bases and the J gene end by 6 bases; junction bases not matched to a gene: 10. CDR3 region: CASSHGRGQVAEAFF. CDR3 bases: TGCGCCAGCAGCCACGGTAGGGGGCAAGTAGCTGAAGCTTTCTTT.

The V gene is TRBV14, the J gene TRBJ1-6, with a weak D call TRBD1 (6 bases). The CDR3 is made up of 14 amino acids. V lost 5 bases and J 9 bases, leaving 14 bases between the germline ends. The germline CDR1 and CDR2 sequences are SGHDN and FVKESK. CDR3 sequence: CASSYGDIGSPLHF. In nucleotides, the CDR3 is TGTGCCAGCAGCTACGGGGACATAGGTTCACCCCTCCACTTT.

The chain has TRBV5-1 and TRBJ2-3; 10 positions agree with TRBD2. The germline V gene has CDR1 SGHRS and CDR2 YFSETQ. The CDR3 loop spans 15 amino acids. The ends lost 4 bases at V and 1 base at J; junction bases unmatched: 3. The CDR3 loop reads CASSPSGRGTDTQYF. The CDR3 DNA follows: TGCGCCAGCAGCCCCAGCGGGAGGGGCACAGATACGCAGTATTTT.

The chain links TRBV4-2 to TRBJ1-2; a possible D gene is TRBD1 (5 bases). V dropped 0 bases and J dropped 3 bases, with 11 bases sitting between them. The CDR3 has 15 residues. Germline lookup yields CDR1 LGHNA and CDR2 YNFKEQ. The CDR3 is CASSQEWGSDYGYTF. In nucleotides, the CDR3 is TGTGCCAGCAGCCAAGAATGGGGCAGTGACTATGGCTACACCTTC.

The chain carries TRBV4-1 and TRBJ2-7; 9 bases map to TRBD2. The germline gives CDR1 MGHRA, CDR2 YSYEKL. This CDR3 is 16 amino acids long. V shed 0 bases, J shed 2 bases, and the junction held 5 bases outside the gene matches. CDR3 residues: CASSQDRAGGTYEQYF. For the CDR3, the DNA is TGCGCCAGCAGCCAAGACCGAGCGGGAGGCACCTACGAGCAGTACTTC.

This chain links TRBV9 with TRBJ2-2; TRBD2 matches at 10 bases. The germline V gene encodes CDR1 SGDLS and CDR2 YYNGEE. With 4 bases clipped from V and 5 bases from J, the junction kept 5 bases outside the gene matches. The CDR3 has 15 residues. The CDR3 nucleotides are TGTGCCAGCAGCCCTTGGACTAGCGGTACCGGGGAGCTGTTTTTT. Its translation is CASSPWTSGTGELFF.

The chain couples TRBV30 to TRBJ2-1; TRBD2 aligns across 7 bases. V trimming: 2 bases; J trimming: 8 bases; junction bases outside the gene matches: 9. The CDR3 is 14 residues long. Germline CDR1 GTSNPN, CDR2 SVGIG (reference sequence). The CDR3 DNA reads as TGTGCCTGGAGTCCAGAAGCGGGGCGAGATGAGCAGTTCTTC. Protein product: CAWSPEAGRDEQFF.

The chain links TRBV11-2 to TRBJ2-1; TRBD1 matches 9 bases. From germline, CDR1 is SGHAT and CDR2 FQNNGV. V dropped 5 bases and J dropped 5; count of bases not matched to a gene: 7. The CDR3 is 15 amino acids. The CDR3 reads CASSTGTGTHNEQFF. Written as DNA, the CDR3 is TGTGCCAGCAGCACCGGGACAGGGACCCACAATGAGCAGTTCTTC.

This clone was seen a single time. In DNA form, the CDR3 reads TGTGCCAGCAGTTACTCGATAGAAAGCTCCAGGGCTTTCTTT. As protein: CASSYSIESSRAFF. The rearrangement joins TRBV6-5 to TRBJ1-1; D unclear. CDR1 is MNHEY and CDR2 is SVGAGI in the germline V gene. This CDR3 region has 14 residues. V lost 0 bases and J lost 11, with 16 bases in between.

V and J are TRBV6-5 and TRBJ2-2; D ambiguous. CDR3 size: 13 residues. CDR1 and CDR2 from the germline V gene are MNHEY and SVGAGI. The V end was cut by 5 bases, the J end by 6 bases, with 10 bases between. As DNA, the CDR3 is TGTGCCAGCAGTCATCGACAATCCGGGGAGCTGTTTTTT. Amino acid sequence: CASSHRQSGELFF.

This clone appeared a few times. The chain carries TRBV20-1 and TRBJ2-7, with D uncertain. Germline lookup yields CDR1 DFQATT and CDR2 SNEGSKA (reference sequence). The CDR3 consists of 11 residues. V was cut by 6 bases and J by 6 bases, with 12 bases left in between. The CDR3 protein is CSAQHGFEQYF. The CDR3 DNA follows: TGCAGTGCACAGCATGGGTTCGAGCAGTACTTC.

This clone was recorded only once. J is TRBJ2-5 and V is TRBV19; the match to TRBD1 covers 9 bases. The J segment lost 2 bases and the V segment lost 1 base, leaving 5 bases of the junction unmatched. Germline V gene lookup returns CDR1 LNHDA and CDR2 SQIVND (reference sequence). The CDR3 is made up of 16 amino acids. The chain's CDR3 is CASSIVTGGGQETQYF. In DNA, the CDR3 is TGTGCCAGTAGTATAGTGACAGGGGGGGGTCAAGAGACCCAGTACTTC.

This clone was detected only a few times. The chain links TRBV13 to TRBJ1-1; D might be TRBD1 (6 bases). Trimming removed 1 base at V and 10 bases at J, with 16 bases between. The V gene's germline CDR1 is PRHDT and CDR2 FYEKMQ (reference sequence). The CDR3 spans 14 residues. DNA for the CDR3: TGTGCCAGCAGCTTAGCGGGGGGCGCGTCCGGAGCTTTCTTT. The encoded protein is CASSLAGGASGAFF.

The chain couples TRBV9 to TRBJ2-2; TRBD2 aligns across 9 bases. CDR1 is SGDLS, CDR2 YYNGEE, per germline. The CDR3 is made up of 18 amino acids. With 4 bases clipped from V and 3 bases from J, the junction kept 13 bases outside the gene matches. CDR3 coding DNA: TGTGCCAGCAGCCCCTGGGGTAGCGGGAGAGGGGACACCGGGGAGCTGTTTTTT. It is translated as CASSPWGSGRGDTGELFF.

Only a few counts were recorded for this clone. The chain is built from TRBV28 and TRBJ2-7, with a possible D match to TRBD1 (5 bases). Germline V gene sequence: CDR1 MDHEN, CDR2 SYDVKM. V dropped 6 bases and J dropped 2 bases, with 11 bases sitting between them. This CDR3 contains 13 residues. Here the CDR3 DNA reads TGTGCCAGCAGCACGACAGTTCCCTACGAGCAGTACTTC. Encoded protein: CASSTTVPYEQYF.

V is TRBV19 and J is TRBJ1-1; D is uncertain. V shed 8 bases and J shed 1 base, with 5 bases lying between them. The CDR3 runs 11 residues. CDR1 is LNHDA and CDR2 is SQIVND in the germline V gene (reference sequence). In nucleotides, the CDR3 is TGTGCCAGTTCGGGGAACACTGAAGCTTTCTTT. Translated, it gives CASSGNTEAFF.

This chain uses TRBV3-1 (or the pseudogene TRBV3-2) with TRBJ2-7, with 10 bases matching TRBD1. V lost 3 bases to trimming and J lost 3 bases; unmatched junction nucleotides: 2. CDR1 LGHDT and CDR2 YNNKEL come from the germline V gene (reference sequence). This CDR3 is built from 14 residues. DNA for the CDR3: TGTGCCAGCAGCCACGGACAGGGGGTCTACGAGCAGTACTTC. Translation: CASSHGQGVYEQYF.

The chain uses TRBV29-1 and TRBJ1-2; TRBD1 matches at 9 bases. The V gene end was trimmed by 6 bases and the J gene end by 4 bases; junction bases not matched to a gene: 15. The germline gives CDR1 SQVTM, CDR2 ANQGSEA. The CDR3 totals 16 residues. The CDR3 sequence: CSVASRGQGFSYGYTF. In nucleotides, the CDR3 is TGCAGCGTCGCCTCCCGGGGACAGGGTTTTAGCTATGGCTACACCTTC.

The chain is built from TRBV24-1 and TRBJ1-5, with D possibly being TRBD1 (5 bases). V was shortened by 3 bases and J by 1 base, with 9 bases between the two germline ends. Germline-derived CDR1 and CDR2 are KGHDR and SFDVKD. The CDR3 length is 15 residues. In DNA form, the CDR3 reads TGTGCCACCAGTGATAGTTGGGGCAGCAATCAGCCCCAGCATTTT. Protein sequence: CATSDSWGSNQPQHF.

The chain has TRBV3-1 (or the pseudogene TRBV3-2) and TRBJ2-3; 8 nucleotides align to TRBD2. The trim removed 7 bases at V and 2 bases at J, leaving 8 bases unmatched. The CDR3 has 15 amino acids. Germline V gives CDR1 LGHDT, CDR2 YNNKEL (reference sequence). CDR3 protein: CASTPTSGDTDTQYF. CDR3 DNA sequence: TGTGCCAGCACCCCAACTAGCGGCGACACAGATACGCAGTATTTT.

For the CDR3, the DNA is TGTGCCAGCAGTGACGGCGGGGGGGACACAGATACGCAGTATTTT. It translates to CASSDGGGDTDTQYF. This chain connects TRBV6-4 to TRBJ2-3; the match to TRBD2 covers 9 bases. Germline lookup yields CDR1 MRHNA and CDR2 SNTAGT. V lost 2 bases, J lost 2 bases, and 2 bases stayed unmatched. The CDR3 runs 15 residues.

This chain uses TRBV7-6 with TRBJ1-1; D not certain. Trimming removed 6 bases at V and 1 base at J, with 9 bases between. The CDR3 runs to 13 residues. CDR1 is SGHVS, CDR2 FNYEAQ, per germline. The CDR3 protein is CASSPHGNTEAFF. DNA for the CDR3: TGTGCCAGCAGTCCCCACGGGAACACTGAAGCTTTCTTT.